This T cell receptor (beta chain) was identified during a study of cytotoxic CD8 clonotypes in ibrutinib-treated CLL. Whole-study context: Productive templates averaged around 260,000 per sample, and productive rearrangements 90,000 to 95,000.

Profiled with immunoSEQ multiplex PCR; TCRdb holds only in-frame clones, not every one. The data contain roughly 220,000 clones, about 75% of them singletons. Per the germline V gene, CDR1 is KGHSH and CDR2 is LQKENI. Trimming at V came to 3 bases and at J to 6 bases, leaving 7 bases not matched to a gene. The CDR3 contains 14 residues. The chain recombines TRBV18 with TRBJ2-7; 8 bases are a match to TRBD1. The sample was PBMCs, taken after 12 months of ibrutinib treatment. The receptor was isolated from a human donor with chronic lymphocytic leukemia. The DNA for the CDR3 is TGTGCCAGCTCACCCGGACAGGGTAACTTCGAGCAGTACTTC. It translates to CASSPGQGNFEQYF.